These 9 T cell receptor beta chains were all obtained from the same sample, sequenced in a study of CD8+ T cells in alopecia areata. Cutaneous lymph node cells were pooled, and they were sorted using CD4, CD8alpha, NKG2D, NKG2ACE and other markers. cDNA serving as the sequencing template came from extracted, reverse transcribed RNA. Sequenced by immunoSEQ multiplex PCR; TCRdb stores in-frame clones only, minus some. The profile covers roughly 260,000 clones, none occurring a single time. The specimen was CD4+ T cells sorted from a lymph node. The receptor set was obtained from a C3H/HeJ mouse with alopecia areata. The MHC haplotype of the strain is H2-k.

Points on this clone: Genes and germline are mouse. The CDR3 is cut off 4 residues early in the read; its end comes from the germline J gene. The chain is built from TRBV3 and TRBJ2-7; 7 nucleotides align to TRBD2. Germline CDR1 reads SNHLY; CDR2 reads FYNGKV (reference sequence). The CDR3 is made up of 14 amino acids. The CDR3 DNA, read in part, is TGTGCCAGCACCCCTCCGGGACTGTATTAT. Amino acid sequence: CASTPPGLYY. The whole CDR3 is CASTPPGLYYEQYF.

Comments on this clone: Gene names and germline refer to mouse. The sequence runs out 3 residues before the end of the CDR3; the remainder is reconstructed from the germline J gene. Distinct nucleotide sequences in the sample also encode this CDR3. This chain uses TRBV5 with TRBJ1-6, with TRBD1 matching over 10 bases. TRBJ1-6 is identified as an open reading frame with a role that is uncertain. The CDR3 length is 14 residues. Germline V lookup: CDR1 LGHNA, CDR2 YNLKQL (reference sequence). V lost 4 bases, J lost 7 bases, and 1 base stayed unmatched. The CDR3 DNA, read in part, is TGTGCCAGCAGCCGGGACAGGGGAAATTCGCCC. Translated, it gives CASSRDRGNSP. The CDR3 in its entirety is CASSRDRGNSPLYF.

Notes on this clone: The gene symbols are mouse symbols. The read terminates 4 residues ahead of where the CDR3 ends, so the germline J gene completes it. Other nucleotide sequences from this sample produce the same CDR3. The J gene is TRBJ2-3, the V gene TRBV31; 7 nucleotides line up with TRBD2. V lost 1 base and J lost 0; bases outside the gene matches: 4. The CDR3 length is 15 residues. The germline V gene encodes CDR1 GKSSPN and CDR2 SITVG. CDR3 sequence reads: CAWSPDWASAETLYF. The covered CDR3 bases are TGTGCCTGGAGTCCAGACTGGGCTAGTGCAGAA.

Comment on this clone: Each gene name is a mouse one. The CDR3 end falls 4 residues outside the read, so it is completed with the germline J gene. The V and J genes are TRBV13-1 and TRBJ1-2; D might be TRBD1 (6 bases). Germline CDR1 NSHNY, CDR2 SYGAGN. The length of the CDR3 is 14 residues. V shed 1 base and J shed 1 base, with 8 bases lying between them. CDR3 DNA (partial): TGTGCCAGCAGTGATCGCAGGGGAAACTCC. This encodes CASSDRRGNS. The CDR3 in its entirety is CASSDRRGNSDYTF.

Note on this clone: Germline and genes here are mouse. The CDR3 is cut off 4 residues early in the read; its end comes from the germline J gene. The V call is TRBV1, the J call TRBJ2-7; 7 bases fit TRBD2. There are 14 residues in the CDR3. The germline CDR1 and CDR2 sequences are NSQYPW and LRSPGD (reference sequence). CDR3 residues: CTCSADTGAYEQYF. CDR3 DNA, as far as it was read: TGCACCTGCAGTGCAGACACTGGGGCTTAT.

To note about this clone: Gene names follow the mouse nomenclature. Sequencing ends 4 residues short of the CDR3 end; the germline J gene provides the rest. The V gene is TRBV17, the J gene TRBJ1-1, with TRBD1 matching over 7 bases. CDR1 is MNHDT and CDR2 is YYDKIL in the germline V gene. This CDR3 region has 13 residues. The V segment lost 4 bases and the J segment 4 bases; nucleotides outside the gene matches: 3. The DNA read from the CDR3 is TGTGCTAGCAGTACCCGGACAGGCACA. This codes for CASSTRTGT. The whole CDR3 sequence is CASSTRTGTEVFF.

About this clone: Gene names follow the mouse nomenclature. The read terminates 4 residues ahead of where the CDR3 ends, so the germline J gene completes it. The chain uses TRBV17 and TRBJ2-5, with D possibly matching TRBD1 (5 bases). The CDR3 totals 14 residues. Germline values: CDR1 MNHDT, CDR2 YYDKIL. The CDR3 DNA, read in part, is TGTGCTAGCAGTAGTCCAGGGAGGGGAGAC. Its translation: CASSSPGRGD. The CDR3, in full, reads CASSSPGRGDTQYF.

Comments on this clone: Gene names are the mouse ones. The CDR3 goes on 3 residues after the read ends, and that part is filled in from the germline J gene. V usage is TRBV5 and J usage is TRBJ1-6; 9 bases fit TRBD1. TRBJ1-6 is treated as an ORF (open reading frame) with a function not yet certain. CDR1 and CDR2 from the germline V gene are LGHNA and YNLKQL (reference sequence). V lost 1 base and J lost 3; bases outside the gene matches: 1. The CDR3 consists of 16 residues. The covered CDR3 bases are TGTGCCAGCAGCCAAGGGACAGGGGTCTATAATTCGCCC. Its translation: CASSQGTGVYNSP. The whole CDR3 protein reads CASSQGTGVYNSPLYF.

Remarks on this clone: Gene names follow the mouse nomenclature. The read ends 4 residues early relative to the CDR3; the germline J gene fills the gap. This chain joins TRBV13-2 and TRBJ2-4, with a weak D call TRBD1 (6 bases). The CDR3 totals 17 residues. Germline CDR1 and CDR2: NNHNN and SYGAGS (reference sequence). The V gene lost 3 bases and the J gene lost 0 bases, with 17 bases spanning the gap. Incomplete CDR3 DNA: TGTGCCAGCGGTGCAGGGACAAGGGGTCCTAGTCAAAAC. It specifies CASGAGTRGPSQN. The full-length CDR3 reads as CASGAGTRGPSQNTLYF.